Listed below are T cell receptor beta chains from one sample, sequenced in a study of T-cell memory formation after mild COVID-19. Each CDR3 protein gets one entry after TCRdb re-called the 5' RACE reads with MiXCR. The sample lists about 390,000 distinct CDR3 sequences; roughly 15% were seen once. The specimen was PBMCs or a T cell subset sorted from them (not recorded which). The receptors shown here come from a man aged 18 to 29 who had mild COVID-19 (a few samples of this study predate the infection). Cell type and time point are not known. The conserved cysteine and the conserved F or W are not part of the CDR3 here. D genes are given only for firm matches.

v_call	d_call	j_call	cdr3_aa
TRBV29-1	NA	TRBJ1-2	SVKLAGAGRNYGYT
TRBV20-1	NA	TRBJ2-2	SAPFSGPTAGELF
TRBV28	NA	TRBJ2-1	ASSLESLEQF
TRBV6-1	TRBD2	TRBJ2-3	ASSYRLAGTQY
TRBV4-1	NA	TRBJ2-2	ASSQEVRTTGELF
TRBV6-1	NA	TRBJ1-1	ASSEAGGGGTEAF
TRBV12-3/TRBV12-4	NA	TRBJ1-5	ASSLDSFNQPQH
TRBV9	NA	TRBJ2-2	ASSVGYMNTGELF
TRBV29-1	TRBD1	TRBJ1-2	SVEDAGQAYGYT
TRBV4-1	NA	TRBJ2-7	ASSQDPRAGPLSYEQY
TRBV18	TRBD2	TRBJ2-3	ASSTRASGGVTDTQY
TRBV6-5	NA	TRBJ2-7	ASSYSARGVSYEQY
TRBV4-3	NA	TRBJ1-2	ASSQHMRDNYGYT
TRBV7-9	TRBD2	TRBJ2-5	ASMAGERGGRETQY
TRBV5-1	NA	TRBJ1-1	ASSLSLAENTEAF
TRBV9	NA	TRBJ2-2	ASSDSGRGELF
TRBV18	NA	TRBJ2-5	ASSPPATQETQY
TRBV7-2	NA	TRBJ2-1	ASSYQGGRYGEQF
TRBV6-5	NA	TRBJ2-3	ASGGLATDTQY
TRBV12-3/TRBV12-4	NA	TRBJ1-1	ASSWGRVNTEAF
TRBV2	NA	TRBJ1-6	ASSAPTYNSPLH
TRBV29-1	NA	TRBJ2-4	SVGTGAAMW
TRBV7-2	NA	TRBJ2-3	ASSFSLRTDTQY
TRBV12-5	NA	TRBJ2-3	ASGLPLPGTDTQY
TRBV7-3	NA	TRBJ2-3	ASSGGSSTDTQY
TRBV10-3	TRBD2	TRBJ2-3	AISDFTSGVSTDTQY
TRBV6-6	NA	TRBJ1-2	ASSYDPIYGYT
TRBV20-1	NA	TRBJ2-2	SAAPTYTGELF
TRBV27	NA	TRBJ2-5	ASSLSGWFGGDETQY
TRBV7-2	NA	TRBJ1-3	ASSQRGDGNTIY
TRBV7-3	NA	TRBJ2-1	ASSLLGYNEQF
TRBV9	TRBD1	TRBJ2-7	ASSPGDRERNEQY
TRBV4-3	TRBD2	TRBJ2-1	ASSQGRGGTYNEQF
TRBV7-7	TRBD1	TRBJ2-5	ASSLGGTGGETQY
TRBV2	NA	TRBJ2-6	ASGGRSAGANVLT
TRBV7-6	TRBD1	TRBJ2-7	ASSAFVDRGENEQY
TRBV10-2	TRBD2	TRBJ2-3	ASSDTVGLADTQY
TRBV27	NA	TRBJ1-5	ASSLSINQPQH
TRBV20-1	NA	TRBJ2-3	SATRSGTDTQY
TRBV5-1	NA	TRBJ2-1	ASRRGNKVGDEQF
TRBV9	TRBD1	TRBJ1-1	ASNQGAGKNTEAF
TRBV12-5	NA	TRBJ1-2	ASGLVDGTYGYT
TRBV4-3	TRBD2	TRBJ2-3	ASSPGLAGGGTDTQY
TRBV4-1	TRBD1	TRBJ1-5	ASSRADRGLQPQH
TRBV5-1	TRBD2	TRBJ2-3	ASSFSPGGRDTQY
TRBV12-3/TRBV12-4	TRBD1	TRBJ1-1	ASRPYRGQTEAF
TRBV5-1	NA	TRBJ1-4	ASSLSGLREKLF
TRBV7-9	TRBD1	TRBJ1-1	ASSHPGTAEAF
TRBV7-6	NA	TRBJ1-2	ASSFSTGLNYGYT
TRBV20-1	TRBD2	TRBJ2-5	SARDLQRGFQETQY
TRBV6-5	TRBD2	TRBJ2-1	ASNLAGGSYNEQF
TRBV5-1	TRBD2	TRBJ2-1	ASSLARSSGGVWEQF
TRBV20-1	TRBD1	TRBJ2-7	SARDPGTGRHEQY
TRBV28	TRBD1	TRBJ1-5	ASSSPGQVVLNQPQH
TRBV12-3/TRBV12-4	NA	TRBJ1-2	ASSMVGGNYGYT
TRBV11-2	NA	TRBJ1-1	ASSHYTGKDTEAF
TRBV19	NA	TRBJ2-1	ASSIASYSEQF
TRBV27	TRBD1	TRBJ2-2	ASSASGTGVTGELF
TRBV12-3/TRBV12-4	TRBD2	TRBJ2-2	ASSRRTGGTGELF